The TCR beta chain described here comes from a study of blood T cell repertoires in COVID-19. About the research overall: From T cells, B-cell-depleted T cells, or PBMCs came the material, which was cDNA or gDNA.

Authors' analysis steps: Amplification of reference gene primers provided the estimated nucleated cell counts. TCRdb keeps only in-frame clones here, not all; method: immunoSEQ multiplex PCR. V and J calls and clone size are copied from that table; D and trimming were computed from the DNA. The sample consists of 300,000 to 400,000 clones, around 92% of them appearing once. The CDR3 consists of 20 residues. Deletions cut 6 bases from V and 1 base from J, with 25 bases between. CDR1 and CDR2 from the germline V gene are LNHDA and SQIVND (reference sequence). Sample: peripheral blood. The receptor was isolated from a woman aged 25 to 39 with COVID-19, enrolled during active disease. The chain carries TRBV19 and TRBJ1-6; D is undetermined. The CDR3 nucleotides are TGTGCCAGTAGGCAATCCGGGATACCCTCTGTCCCGTCCTATAATTCACCCCTCCACTTT. It codes for CASRQSGIPSVPSYNSPLHF.